This TCR beta chain was captured by sequencing in a study of CD8+CD57+ T cells in acquired aplastic anemia (dated by TCRdb to the late 2010s). Describing the broader study: On average, sorted CD4+ and CD8+ cells yielded around 3.5 ug of extracted DNA, with a range of about 0.17 to 27.4 ug. For healthy donor samples, the average read count was about 10 million for CD4+ cells and approximately 11 million for CD8+ cells. The paper as a whole reports these results and caveats: Although under 35 CD8+ CDR3 sequences were shared by patients and controls, these sequences appeared highly expressed in patients and within the immunodominant clones of patients. No significant difference in CD8+ Simpson's diversity was found between patients and healthy controls (P=0.060).

TCR repertoires of sorted CD4+ and CD8+ blood T cells from severe aplastic anemia patients and healthy subjects were deep-sequenced in the study. Ficoll-Paque density gradient centrifugation was used to isolate peripheral blood mononuclear cells. Before DNA extraction, CD4+ and CD8+ T cells were sorted with FACS or magnetic beads. This clonotype appeared many times. Its antigen remains undetermined. Base qualities are not provided; no much larger clone lies one nucleotide away. From cysteine to phenylalanine, the CDR3 is 13 amino acids long. Just CDR3 DNA is preserved here, 39 bases in frame from base 1. Trimming at the junction amounts to 0 bases on V and 5 bases on J, and the germline ends lie 6 bases apart. CDR1 is given as SGHNT and CDR2 as YENEEA, both from the germline V gene. TCR beta VDJ combination and CDR3 sequence profiling used genomic DNA as the template. An Illumina HiSeq 2000 was the platform used for TCR repertoire sequencing. As for how the authors treated the data: Repertoire assessment relied on Simpson's diversity index, CDR3 size and DJ length profiles, and TRBV/TRBJ rearrangement plots. The most abundant DNA sequence in the deep sequencing data was taken as the immunodominant clone. CDR3 amino acid sequences were screened for sharing across subjects and compared with published repertoires and the VDJdb database. TCRdb redid the processing of the public reads, applying fastp at Q25 and MiXCR, and retained in-frame beta chains. Rows merge per CDR3 protein into single entries with the most common DNA and genes. The V and J calls and clone size are TCRdb's, not the authors'. This sample holds some 240,000 distinct CDR3 sequences; 30% to 35% were observed only once. Jointly, the top ten make up around 1.1% of the sample.

The sequence links TRBV11-3 to TRBJ2-3; TRBD1 is a weak D gene call, 5 bases matching. The clonotype originates from a human donor in good health, serving as a control. Sequenced input: sorted CD4+, CD8+, or CD8+CD57+ T cells (not recorded which) from PBMCs. The DNA sequence follows: TGTGCCAGCAGCTTAGAAAGGGGAGATACGCAGTATTTT. It codes for CASSLERGDTQYF. With the portions outside the CDR3 filled from the reference TRBV11-3 and TRBJ2-3 genes, the complete variable region becomes EAGVVQSPRYKIIEKKQPVAFWCNPISGHNTLYWYLQNLGQGPELLIRYENEEAVDDSQLPKDRFSAERLKGVDSTLKIQPAELGDSAVYLCASSLERGDTQYFGPGTRLTVL.